This TCR beta chain was observed in a study of OX40 agonist ivuxolimab in advanced cancers. In the study overall: Dose-escalation patients' cancers were hepatocellular carcinoma, melanoma, renal cell or head and neck cancer.

Repertoires were generated with immunoSEQ multiplex PCR, while TCRdb's copy carries only in-frame clones and drops some. The repertoire consists of some 49,000 clones, with 70% to 90% occurring once and the leading ten covering 40% to 65%. The ends lost 6 bases at V and 2 bases at J; junction bases unmatched: 5. The V gene's germline CDR1 is MRHNA and CDR2 SNTAGT. The CDR3 covers 15 residues. The input for sequencing was CD4+ or CD8+ T cells sorted from blood, taken in a trial of the OX40 agonist ivuxolimab. The rearrangement links TRBV6-4 to TRBJ2-3; 10 bases are shared with TRBD1. The receptor comes from an adult with an advanced solid tumor such as melanoma, head and neck, liver or kidney cancer. The CDR3 reads CASRTGTGDTDTQYF. CDR3 in DNA: TGTGCCAGCAGAACCGGGACAGGGGACACAGATACGCAGTATTTT.